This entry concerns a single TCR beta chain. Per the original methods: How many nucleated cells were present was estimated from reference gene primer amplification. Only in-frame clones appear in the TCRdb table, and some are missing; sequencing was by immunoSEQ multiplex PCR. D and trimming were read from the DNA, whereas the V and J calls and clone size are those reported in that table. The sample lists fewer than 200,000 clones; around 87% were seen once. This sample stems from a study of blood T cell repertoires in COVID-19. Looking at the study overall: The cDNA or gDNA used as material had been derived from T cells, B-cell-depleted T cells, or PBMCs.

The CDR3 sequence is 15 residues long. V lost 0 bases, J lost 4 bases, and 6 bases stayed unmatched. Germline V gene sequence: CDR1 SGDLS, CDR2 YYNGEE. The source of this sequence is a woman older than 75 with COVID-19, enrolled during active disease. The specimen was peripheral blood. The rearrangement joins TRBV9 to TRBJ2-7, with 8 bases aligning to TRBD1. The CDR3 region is CASSVGTGTGYEQYF. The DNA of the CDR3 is TGTGCCAGCAGCGTAGGGACCGGGACAGGATACGAGCAGTACTTC. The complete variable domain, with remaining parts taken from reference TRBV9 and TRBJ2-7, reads DSGVTQTPKHLITATGQRVTLRCSPRSGDLSVYWYQQSLDQGLQFLIQYYNGEERAKGNILERFSAQQFPDLHSELNLSSLELGDSALYFCASSVGTGTGYEQYFGPGTRLTVT.